This T cell receptor (beta chain) stems from a study of blood T cells in healthy people across ages. At the level of the study: Template switching retrieved approximately one barcoded beta molecule for each two T cells. Study results and caveats: Using unsorted PBMCs precluded a conclusive naive versus antigen-experienced comparison. Changes seen in expanded clonotypes were possibly confounded by donor CMV status left unknown. The fall in TCR beta diversity per million T cells was roughly linear with age.

The germline CDR1 and CDR2 sequences are SNHLY and FYNNEI. The CDR3 contains 15 residues. Trimming removed 2 bases from V and 3 bases from J, with 13 bases in between. A J-beta primer mix and a sample-barcoded 5' primer were used in a second PCR of roughly 7 to 12 cycles. TCRdb passed the 5' RACE reads through MiXCR, listing each CDR3 protein once. This sample has 700,000 to 1,000,000 distinct CDR3 sequences; under 45% occur once, and the top ten carry around 21%. This clonotype has more than one count but fewer than ten. Its target is unknown. This chain connects TRBV2 to TRBJ1-2; TRBD1 might be the D (6 bases). This TCR was sampled from a man aged 60-69 years in good health. The specimen sequenced was blood. The CDR3 DNA reads TGTGCCAGCAGTGAATCCTGGGGGGCCGACTATGGCTACACCTTC. Its protein is CASSESWGADYGYTF.